What follows are 17 T cell receptor beta chains derived from one specimen sequenced in a study of cytomegalovirus exposure and HLA in healthy donors. The PCR ran on 60 Vbeta and 13 Jbeta primers. The table came from immunoSEQ multiplex PCR; TCRdb's copy has only in-frame clones and leaves some out. The data hold approximately 97,000 clones, with roughly 80% observed a single time. The sample taken for sequencing was PBMCs. The receptors were gathered from a man aged 35 to 55 in good health and CMV-seronegative.

The genes are TRBV27 and TRBJ2-7, with unresolved D. V shed 3 bases and J shed 0 bases, with 9 bases lying between them. The CDR3 extends over 14 amino acids. In germline, CDR1 is MNHEY, CDR2 SMNVEV (reference sequence). CDR3 sequence (DNA): TGTGCCAGCAGTTTGTCCCCCGGCTCCTACGAGCAGTACTTC. Amino acids: CASSLSPGSYEQYF.

The chain joins TRBV13 to TRBJ1-2, with TRBD1 matching over 8 bases. Germline CDR1 reads PRHDT; CDR2 reads FYEKMQ (reference sequence). This CDR3 has 15 residues. J gave up 8 bases and V 5 bases, and 13 bases lay outside the gene matches. As DNA, the CDR3 is TGTGCCAGCAGCCCGGAAACTCAGGGGGCGAGCGGCTACACCTTC. It yields the protein CASSPETQGASGYTF.

The V and J genes are TRBV15 and TRBJ2-5, with D tentatively TRBD2 (6 bases). With 3 bases removed from V and 5 bases from J, the gap between germline ends came to 13 bases. CDR1 is LNHNV, CDR2 YYDKDF, per germline (reference sequence). The CDR3 sequence is 14 residues long. The CDR3 region has the DNA TGTGCCACCAGCAGCGGGACTCCTAGGGAGACCCAGTACTTC. Translating gives CATSSGTPRETQYF.

The V gene is TRBV5-5, the J gene TRBJ2-3; 7 bases fit TRBD2. The ends lost 0 bases at V and 8 bases at J; junction bases unmatched: 12. Germline V lookup: CDR1 SGHKS, CDR2 YYEKEE (reference sequence). This CDR3 comprises 16 residues. The CDR3 DNA sequence: TGTGCCAGCAGCTTGGAGGGACTACCGTCGGTTGCTACGCAGTATTTT. Residues: CASSLEGLPSVATQYF.

J is TRBJ1-2 and V is TRBV15; D is unclear. CDR3 length equals 15 residues. Germline-derived CDR1 and CDR2 are LNHNV and YYDKDF (reference sequence). V gave up 0 bases and J gave up 2 bases, with 10 bases separating them. The CDR3 DNA sequence: TGTGCCACCAGCAGAGAGATAGCGGGGAACTATGGCTACACCTTC. Its translation is CATSREIAGNYGYTF.

The chain has TRBV15 and TRBJ1-6; D not resolved. CDR3 length equals 12 residues. Germline V CDR1 and CDR2: LNHNV, YYDKDF (reference sequence). The V gene lost 1 base and the J gene lost 12 bases, with 7 bases spanning the gap. The chain's CDR3 is CATSRGQIPLHF. The CDR3 region has the DNA TGTGCCACCAGCAGAGGTCAGATACCCCTCCACTTT.

The genes are TRBV5-1 and TRBJ2-2, with 8 bases lining up with TRBD1. The CDR3 runs to 15 residues. Germline CDR1 and CDR2: SGHRS and YFSETQ. V gave up 4 bases and J gave up 5 bases; unmatched junction bases: 7. CDR3 sequence (DNA): TGCGCCAGCAGCATAAGACAGGGGAGTACCGGGGAGCTGTTTTTT. Protein sequence: CASSIRQGSTGELFF.

A few counts support this clone. The gene calls are TRBV6-5 and TRBJ2-3, with a tentative D call TRBD1 (6 bases). This CDR3 region has 12 residues. CDR1 is MNHEY and CDR2 is SVGAGI in the germline V gene. V was clipped by 7 bases and J by 9 bases, with 14 bases between them. CDR3 sequence: CASISQGNTQYF. DNA for the CDR3: TGTGCCAGCATCTCACAGGGAAACACGCAGTATTTT.

V usage is TRBV2 and J usage is TRBJ1-2; 8 bases fit TRBD1. Germline trimming cut 4 bases from V and 7 bases from J; bases unmatched to any gene: 2. This CDR3 spans 12 amino acids. CDR1 is SNHLY and CDR2 is FYNNEI in the germline V gene. CDR3 residues: CASSVTGAGYTF. CDR3 in DNA: TGTGCCAGCAGTGTGACAGGGGCTGGCTACACCTTC. The full variable domain, with the rest looked up from reference TRBV2 and TRBJ1-2, is EPEVTQTPSHQVTQMGQEVILRCVPISNHLYFYWYRQILGQKVEFLVSFYNNEISEKSEIFDDQFSVERPDGSNFTLKIRSTKLEDSAMYFCASSVTGAGYTFGSGTRLTVV.

V gene TRBV11-2 combines with J gene TRBJ2-3; 14 positions match TRBD2. CDR3 length: 17 residues. Trimming cost V 1 base and J 2 bases; bases outside gene matches: 2. The V gene's germline CDR1 is SGHAT and CDR2 FQNNGV. CDR3 bases: TGTGCCAGCAGCTTAGGGGGACTAGCGGGGGTCACAGATACGCAGTATTTT. The encoded protein is CASSLGGLAGVTDTQYF.

In nucleotides, the CDR3 is TGTGCCAGCAGCTTAGTATTTCAGGGCTCCTACGAGCAGTACTTC. Protein sequence: CASSLVFQGSYEQYF. V gene TRBV7-2 combines with J gene TRBJ2-7, with D perhaps TRBD1 (5 bases). This CDR3 spans 15 amino acids. Deletions cut 1 base from V and 0 bases from J, with 10 bases between. Germline CDR1 and CDR2: SGHTA and FQGNSA. The whole variable domain, remainder taken from reference TRBV7-2 and TRBJ2-7, is GAGVSQSPSNKVTEKGKDVELRCDPISGHTALYWYRQSLGQGLEFLIYFQGNSAPDKSGLPSDRFSAERTGGSVSTLTIQRTQQEDSAVYLCASSLVFQGSYEQYFGPGTRLTVT.

CDR3 nucleotide sequence: TGTGCCAGCTCACCCATAGACAGCTCCTACGAGCAGTACTTC. Its protein is CASSPIDSSYEQYF. The chain carries TRBV18 and TRBJ2-5, with D perhaps TRBD1 (5 bases). The J call may be faulty, since TRBJ2-7 better matches the DNA end. This CDR3 region has 14 residues. Germline values: CDR1 KGHSH, CDR2 LQKENI.

This clone has just one count. This chain links TRBV28 with TRBJ1-4, with D maybe TRBD1 (5 bases). Germline CDR1 is MDHEN and CDR2 is SYDVKM. This CDR3 has 12 amino acids. V shed 8 bases and J shed 4 bases, with 8 bases lying between them. The CDR3 region has the DNA TGTGCCAGCGGGGGACTTAATGAAAAACTGTTTTTT. This codes for CASGGLNEKLFF.

This rearrangement joins TRBV7-2 to TRBJ2-2, with a weak D call TRBD2 (5 bases). The CDR3 totals 14 residues. Germline assignment: CDR1 SGHTA and CDR2 FQGNSA. Trimming cost V 1 base and J 6 bases, with 9 bases left between them. CDR3 in DNA: TGTGCCAGCAGCTTAGACCTAGCCGCCGGGGAGCTGTTTTTT. It encodes CASSLDLAAGELFF.

The chain employs TRBV4-2 and TRBJ2-3; D is perhaps TRBD2 (7 bases). From germline, CDR1 is LGHNA and CDR2 YNFKEQ. This CDR3 is 15 amino acids long. The germline V and J ends were trimmed by 3 bases and 5 bases, with 15 bases remaining between them. CDR3 residues: CASSQGGGAVDTQYF. CDR3 DNA sequence: TGTGCCAGCAGCCAGGGAGGGGGGGCCGTAGATACGCAGTATTTT.

The chain combines TRBV5-4 with TRBJ1-1, with 7 nucleotides matching TRBD1. This CDR3 is built from 15 residues. Germline CDR1 is SGHNT and CDR2 is YYREEE (reference sequence). J gave up 1 base and V 4 bases, and 7 bases lay outside the gene matches. Here the CDR3 DNA reads TGTGCCAGCAGCGTGACAGGGAAAGGGAACACTGAAGCTTTCTTT. Protein: CASSVTGKGNTEAFF.

The sample holds a few counts of this clone. J is TRBJ2-7 and V is TRBV7-8; D gene unclear. The CDR3 runs 15 residues. Trimming cost V 5 bases and J 1 base, with 15 bases left between them. CDR1 is SGHVS, CDR2 FQNEAQ, per germline. CDR3 DNA: TGTGCCAGCAGCCCTCTGGGCTCTTTTTCCTACGAGCAGTACTTC. Amino acids: CASSPLGSFSYEQYF.